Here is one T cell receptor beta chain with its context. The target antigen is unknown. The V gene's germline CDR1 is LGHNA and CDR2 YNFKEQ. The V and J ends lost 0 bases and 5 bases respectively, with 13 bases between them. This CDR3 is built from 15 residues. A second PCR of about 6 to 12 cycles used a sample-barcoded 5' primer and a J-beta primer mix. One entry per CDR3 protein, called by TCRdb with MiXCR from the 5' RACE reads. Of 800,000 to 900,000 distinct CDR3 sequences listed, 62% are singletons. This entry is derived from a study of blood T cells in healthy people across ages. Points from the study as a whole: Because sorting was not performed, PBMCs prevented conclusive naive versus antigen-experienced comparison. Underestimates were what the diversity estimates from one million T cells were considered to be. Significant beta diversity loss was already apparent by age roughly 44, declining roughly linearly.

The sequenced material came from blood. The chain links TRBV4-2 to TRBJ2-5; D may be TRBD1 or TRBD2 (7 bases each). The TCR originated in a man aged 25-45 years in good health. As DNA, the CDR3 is TGTGCCAGCAGCCAAGAGTCCCAGGGGGGGGAGACCCAGTACTTC. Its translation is CASSQESQGGETQYF.